This T cell receptor (beta chain) came from a study of T cells in Graves' hyperthyroidism and ophthalmopathy. Amplification of TCR beta CDR3 regions used RNA as the template. The HTBI primer set served for first-round RT-PCR of the TCR CDR3. TCRdb fed the multiplex PCR reads into MiXCR, producing one record per CDR3 protein. In the table there are 250,000 or so distinct CDR3 sequences, over 12% of which are singletons. The hyperthyroidism was newly diagnosed and had lasted under 2 months; the patients were aged 18 to 65. Diagnosing involved the use of clinical symptoms, serum thyroxine and TRAb, thyroid ultrasound and orbital computed tomography. Fresh peripheral blood, 10 ml, was the source of the PBMCs. CDR1 SQVTM and CDR2 ANQGSEA come from the germline V gene. Trimming took off 6 bases at V and 8 bases at J, with 14 bases between the two ends. The CDR3 runs to 12 residues. This clonotype came up many times.

Sequencing was performed on blood. This sequence originates from a woman aged 45-59 years with Graves' hyperthyroidism that later progressed to Graves' ophthalmopathy. The rearrangement links TRBV29-1 to TRBJ2-4, with D tentatively TRBD1 (8 bases). CDR3 in DNA: TGCAGCGTCCGGACAGGGAGGGACATTCAGTACTTC. It translates to CSVRTGRDIQYF.